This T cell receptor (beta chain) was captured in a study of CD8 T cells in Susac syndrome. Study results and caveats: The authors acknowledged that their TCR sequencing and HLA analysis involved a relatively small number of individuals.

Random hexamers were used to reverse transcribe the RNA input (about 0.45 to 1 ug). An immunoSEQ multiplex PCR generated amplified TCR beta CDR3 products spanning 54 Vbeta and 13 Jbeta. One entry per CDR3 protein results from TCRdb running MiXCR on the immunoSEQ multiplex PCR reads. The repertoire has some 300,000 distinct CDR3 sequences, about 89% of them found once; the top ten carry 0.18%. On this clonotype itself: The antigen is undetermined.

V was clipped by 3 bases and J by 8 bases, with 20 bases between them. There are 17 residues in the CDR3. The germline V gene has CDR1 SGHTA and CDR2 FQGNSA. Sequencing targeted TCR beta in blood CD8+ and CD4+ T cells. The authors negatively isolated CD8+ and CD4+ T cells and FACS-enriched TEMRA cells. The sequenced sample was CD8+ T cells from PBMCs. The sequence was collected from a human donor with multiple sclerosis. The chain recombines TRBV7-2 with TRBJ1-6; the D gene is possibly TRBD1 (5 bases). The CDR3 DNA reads TGTGCCAGCAGCTTTCCCCCCTTGGAGGGGTGGCATTCACCCCTCCACTTT. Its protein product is CASSFPPLEGWHSPLHF.